This TCR beta chain was captured in a study of human T cells and chemical hapten exposure. As for the study in general: Subjects had 2% DPC placed on about 2 cm by about 2 cm of upper inner arm skin for sensitization. Among samples, TCR yields varied mainly because of small differences in pooled library volume.

Indicated time point: patch test 2, 6 weeks after DPC sensitization. Treatment given: therapeutic diphenylcyclopropenone sensitization with weekly scalp DPC. At every patch-test visit, blood was drawn before the patch test was applied. TCRdb redid the calling of the RACE reads with MiXCR, one entry per CDR3 protein. The sample contains 360,000 or so distinct CDR3 sequences, about 6.9% of which appear only once. The germline V gene encodes CDR1 SEHNR and CDR2 FQNEAQ (reference sequence). V dropped 10 bases and J dropped 6; count of bases not matched to a gene: 6. The CDR3 loop spans 11 amino acids. Sequences were derived from whole blood, sampled in connection with sensitization to the hapten diphenylcyclopropenone (DPC). The genes are TRBV7-9 and TRBJ2-7; TRBD1 matches 7 bases. The sequence was collected from a woman aged 18-29 years with alopecia areata. Some clones in this sample may be carry-over from other donors' samples. CDR3 residues: CATRQGSEQYF. CDR3 nucleotide sequence: TGTGCCACCAGACAGGGCAGCGAGCAGTACTTC. Variable domain in full (rest from reference TRBV7-9 and TRBJ2-7): DTGVSQNPRHKITKRGQNVTFRCDPISEHNRLYWYRQTLGQGPEFLTYFQNEAQLEKSRLLSDRFSAERPKGSFSTLEIQRTEQGDSAMYLCATRQGSEQYFGPGTRLTVT.